This T cell receptor (beta chain) originates from a study of blood T cell repertoires in COVID-19. Study-level background: The study drew acute and convalescent COVID-19 samples from the United States, Italy and Spain.

The CDR3 totals 18 residues. The germline gives CDR1 KGHDR, CDR2 SFDVKD. V dropped 3 bases and J dropped 7 bases, with 23 bases sitting between them. Clones were read by immunoSEQ multiplex PCR, and TCRdb kept only the in-frame ones, dropping some. The table lists some 270,000 clones, 80% to 85% of them singletons. Each participant's cohort was designated according to participant-reported clinical history. Before being deemed recovered, Cohort 3 donors had two negative PCRs, clearance, or symptom resolution. Sample: PBMCs or T cells enriched from blood (not recorded which). The receptor comes from a man aged 50 to 59 who had recovered from COVID-19. V gene TRBV24-1 combines with J gene TRBJ2-2, with a tentative D call TRBD2 (6 bases). CDR3 sequence: CATSDDPEDYGMVGELFF. The DNA for the CDR3 is TGTGCCACCAGTGATGACCCGGAGGACTACGGGATGGTCGGGGAGCTGTTTTTT.